The next 23 T cell receptor beta chains were all read from a single sample in a study of shared clonotypes between healthy human individuals. Assay: immunoSEQ multiplex PCR; the TCRdb copy retains only in-frame clones and omits some. The sample consists of approximately 2,000,000 clones, approximately 90% of them appearing once. The sample was naive CD4+ T cells from PBMCs. Subset in this sample: CD45RA+ positively selected. The source of these receptors is a man aged 18 to 30 in good health. Some clones in this sample may be carry-over from other donors' samples.

The rearrangement links TRBV11-2 to TRBJ1-1; 8 nucleotides match TRBD1. The CDR3 extends over 14 amino acids. Germline V gene data show CDR1 as SGHAT and CDR2 as FQNNGV. The J segment lost 4 bases and the V segment lost 5 bases, leaving 6 bases of the junction unmatched. The CDR3 coding sequence is TGTGCCAGCAGCGCAGGACAGGGTCGCACTGAAGCTTTCTTT. Translation gives CASSAGQGRTEAFF. Full variable domain (missing parts from reference TRBV11-2 and TRBJ1-1): EAGVAQSPRYKIIEKRQSVAFWCNPISGHATLYWYQQILGQGPKLLIQFQNNGVVDDSQLPKDRFSAERLKGVDSTLKIQPAKLEDSAVYLCASSAGQGRTEAFFGQGTRLTVV.

Regarding this clone: In the same sample, other DNA sequences code for this CDR3. The chain joins TRBV27 to TRBJ2-7; TRBD2 agrees at 7 bases. With 3 bases clipped from V and 6 bases from J, the junction kept 2 bases outside the gene matches. The CDR3 has 12 residues. CDR1 and CDR2 (germline): MNHEY, SMNVEV (reference sequence). For the CDR3, the DNA is TGTGCCAGCAGTTTTTTAGCGGGCGAGCAGTACTTC. Protein sequence: CASSFLAGEQYF.

This sequence joins TRBV19 and TRBJ2-1; 9 bases line up with TRBD2. The CDR3 contains 15 residues. Germline V gene data show CDR1 as LNHDA and CDR2 as SQIVND (reference sequence). The ends lost 5 bases at V and 1 base at J; junction bases unmatched: 3. CDR3 in DNA: TGTGCCAGTAGTCCTAGCGGGATTTCCTACAATGAGCAGTTCTTC. Its translation is CASSPSGISYNEQFF.

The chain employs TRBV18 and TRBJ2-2, with 15 nucleotides matching TRBD2. V gave up 3 bases and J gave up 4 bases; unmatched junction bases: 9. The CDR3 consists of 19 residues. Germline CDR1 reads KGHSH; CDR2 reads LQKENI. CDR3 in DNA: TGTGCCAGCTCACCCCCCGGACTAGCGGGAGGGCCGAGCACCGGGGAGCTGTTTTTT. Its protein product is CASSPPGLAGGPSTGELFF.

Written as DNA, the CDR3 is TGTGCCAGCAGGAATTCGGACCCCAAAAACATTCAGTACTTC. Protein: CASRNSDPKNIQYF. The V call is TRBV28, the J call TRBJ2-4, with no clear D. There are 14 residues in the CDR3. The germline V gene encodes CDR1 MDHEN and CDR2 SYDVKM. Between the trimmed V and J ends, which lost 6 bases and 2 bases, there was a span of 11 bases.

This chain uses TRBV29-1 with TRBJ2-7; 9 bases map to TRBD2. CDR1 is SQVTM and CDR2 is ANQGSEA in the germline V gene. This CDR3 spans 13 amino acids. The CDR3: CTSCGGVSYEQYF. Here the CDR3 DNA reads TGCACCTCTTGCGGGGGGGTGTCCTACGAGCAGTACTTC.

V is TRBV28 and J is TRBJ1-3, with D unresolved. Trimming pared 10 bases from V and 3 bases from J, leaving 16 bases between. Germline V CDR1 and CDR2: MDHEN, SYDVKM. The CDR3 spans 14 residues. The CDR3: CATNSGVFGNTIYF. CDR3 sequence (DNA): TGTGCCACCAACTCCGGGGTCTTTGGAAACACCATATATTTT.

V is TRBV4-1 and J is TRBJ2-7; 8 nucleotides align to TRBD2. Germline CDR1 and CDR2: MGHRA and YSYEKL. This CDR3 is 18 amino acids long. The J segment lost 5 bases and the V segment lost 0 bases, leaving 15 bases of the junction unmatched. The CDR3: CASSQEAPVASGRHEQYF. CDR3 bases: TGCGCCAGCAGCCAAGAGGCACCCGTAGCCAGCGGGAGACACGAGCAGTACTTC.

The CDR3 reads CASSLSRAYNEQFF. In DNA form, the CDR3 reads TGTGCCAGCTCACTAAGCAGGGCTTACAATGAGCAGTTCTTC. The rearrangement uses TRBV18 and TRBJ2-1; tentatively, D is TRBD1 (5 bases). CDR3 size: 14 residues. With 4 bases removed from V and 4 bases from J, the gap between germline ends came to 11 bases. Germline CDR1 KGHSH, CDR2 LQKENI.

The rearrangement joins TRBV28 to TRBJ2-7; D remains ambiguous. Germline CDR1 MDHEN, CDR2 SYDVKM. Trimming removed 5 bases at V and 4 bases at J, with 12 bases between. The CDR3 contains 13 residues. The CDR3 protein is CASSRPTVYEQYF. The CDR3 DNA reads as TGTGCCAGCAGTCGCCCCACAGTGTACGAGCAGTACTTC.

V usage is TRBV11-2 and J usage is TRBJ1-1; D ambiguous. The CDR3 runs 13 residues. Trimming left V 3 bases short and J 7 bases short, with 12 bases between. The germline V gene has CDR1 SGHAT and CDR2 FQNNGV. Here the CDR3 DNA reads TGTGCCAGCAGCTTTTCGAGGGTGGGTGAAGCTTTCTTT. This translates into CASSFSRVGEAFF.

The genes are TRBV7-3 and TRBJ2-3; 7 bases match TRBD2. Germline V lookup: CDR1 SGHTA, CDR2 FQGTGA. The CDR3 is 15 residues long. The V and J ends lost 5 bases and 2 bases, in that order; junction bases with no gene match: 7. CDR3 loop: CASSLSGTTTDTQYF. The CDR3 coding sequence is TGTGCCAGCAGCCTCTCCGGGACTACCACAGATACGCAGTATTTT.

The chain recombines TRBV5-6 with TRBJ1-3, with unresolved D. CDR1 is SGHDT and CDR2 is YYEEEE in the germline V gene. Trimming took off 3 bases at V and 0 bases at J, with 10 bases between the two ends. The CDR3 length is 15 residues. CDR3 sequence reads: CASSYIASSGNTIYF. As DNA, the CDR3 is TGTGCCAGCAGCTATATAGCGAGCTCTGGAAACACCATATATTTT.

Of note for this clone: Other DNA sequences in this sample translate to the same CDR3. V gene TRBV4-3 combines with J gene TRBJ2-7; 8 positions agree with TRBD2. CDR1 LGHNA and CDR2 YSLEER come from the germline V gene. V was pared by 0 bases and J by 0 bases, with 4 bases of the junction left unmatched. CDR3 length: 16 residues. In DNA, the CDR3 is TGCGCCAGCAGCCAAGATCCGAGCGGGAGCTCCTACGAGCAGTACTTC. It specifies CASSQDPSGSSYEQYF.

This sequence joins TRBV6-6 and TRBJ1-2; D may be TRBD1 (6 bases). V was cut by 4 bases and J by 5 bases, with 8 bases left in between. The CDR3 runs 12 residues. CDR1 is MNHNY and CDR2 is SVGAGI in the germline V gene (reference sequence). DNA for the CDR3: TGTGCCAGCAGTTTGACAGGATATGGCTACACCTTC. Protein product: CASSLTGYGYTF.

V gene TRBV11-2 combines with J gene TRBJ2-2, with 9 bases matching TRBD1. Germline CDR1 SGHAT, CDR2 FQNNGV. The length of the CDR3 is 13 residues. With V trimmed by 2 bases and J by 16 bases, 8 bases remained unmatched. The CDR3 sequence is CASSLIRGQGGFF. The CDR3 DNA is TGTGCCAGCAGCTTAATTCGGGGACAGGGTGGGTTTTTT.

The CDR3 DNA is TGTGCCACCAGCACCGGGAGCGTCCTCTCCTACAATGAGCAGTTCTTC. It yields the protein CATSTGSVLSYNEQFF. The J gene is TRBJ2-1, the V gene TRBV15, with a weak D call TRBD2 (6 bases). Germline loops: CDR1 LNHNV, CDR2 YYDKDF (reference sequence). V dropped 4 bases and J dropped 0 bases, with 13 bases sitting between them. The CDR3 length is 16 residues.

The chain has TRBV28 and TRBJ1-1, with D perhaps TRBD1 (5 bases). V was pared by 9 bases and J by 5 bases, with 19 bases between. Germline CDR1 reads MDHEN; CDR2 reads SYDVKM. This CDR3 spans 14 amino acids. CDR3 DNA: TGTGCCAGTCATACACAAGGCCGGGGGACTGAAGCTTTCTTT. Its translation is CASHTQGRGTEAFF.

V gene TRBV5-5 combines with J gene TRBJ1-1; the D gene is possibly TRBD1 (5 bases). Germline CDR1 SGHKS, CDR2 YYEKEE (reference sequence). The length of the CDR3 is 15 residues. With 4 bases removed from V and 4 bases from J, the gap between germline ends came to 17 bases. Here the CDR3 reads CASSRGWRGVTEAFF. The CDR3 DNA sequence: TGTGCCAGCAGCCGGGGTTGGAGGGGAGTCACTGAAGCTTTCTTT.

The chain uses TRBV27 and TRBJ1-1; D gene uncertain. Germline CDR1 reads MNHEY; CDR2 reads SMNVEV (reference sequence). The CDR3 extends over 16 amino acids. Trimming removed 3 bases at V and 5 bases at J, with 19 bases between. Here the CDR3 reads CASSFFGRGGGTEAFF. The CDR3 coding sequence is TGTGCCAGCAGTTTTTTTGGACGGGGTGGAGGGACTGAAGCTTTCTTT.

Note on this clone: The sample carries other DNA sequences with the same CDR3. This sequence joins TRBV7-9 and TRBJ1-5; TRBD1 matches at 7 bases. The CDR3 has 14 amino acids. V was clipped by 5 bases and J by 0 bases; unmatched bases: 1. Germline V gene sequence: CDR1 SEHNR, CDR2 FQNEAQ (reference sequence). CDR3 loop: CASSRQGSNQPQHF. DNA of the CDR3: TGTGCCAGCAGCCGACAGGGTAGCAATCAGCCCCAGCATTTT.

V and J are TRBV5-5 and TRBJ1-2, with TRBD1 as a possible D gene (6 bases). The V gene lost 6 bases and the J gene lost 8 bases, with 26 bases spanning the gap. The germline V gene has CDR1 SGHKS and CDR2 YYEKEE (reference sequence). This CDR3 is built from 16 residues. CDR3 nucleotide sequence: TGTGCCAGCACCAGAATAGGGGGGGCTCCCGGAGGGGGCTACACCTTC. This translates into CASTRIGGAPGGGYTF.

CDR3 protein: CASSSNVPGELFF. CDR3 bases: TGTGCCAGCAGTTCCAACGTCCCCGGGGAGCTGTTTTTT. The chain uses TRBV11-3 and TRBJ2-2, with D uncertain. This CDR3 has 13 residues. CDR1 and CDR2 (germline): SGHNT, YENEEA. The V and J ends lost 6 bases and 6 bases respectively, with 11 bases between them.